The T cell receptor beta chain described here comes from a study of radiotherapy plus CTLA-4 blockade in lung cancer. Generated by immunoSEQ multiplex PCR, the TCRdb table keeps only in-frame clones and is missing some. Counted here are around 53,000 clones, approximately 86% occurring once; the ten biggest clones make up around 17%. Treatment of patients with chemo-refractory metastatic non-small-cell lung cancer consisted of focal radiation plus CTLA-4 blockade with ipilimumab. General study points: Clones derived from tumor TCRs expanded in blood after radiotherapy plus ipilimumab. Early clonal dynamics of blood T cells, together with interferon-beta, were reported as the best response predictor.

As to this clone: The antigen is not known.

This CDR3 contains 15 residues. Germline V gene lookup returns CDR1 MNHEY and CDR2 SMNVEV (reference sequence). The ends were cut back, 5 bases at V and 4 bases at J, with 16 bases in the middle. This clonotype was obtained from a human donor with non-small cell lung cancer that progressed on radiotherapy plus ipilimumab. Some clones in this sample may be carry-over from other donors' samples. The chain is built from TRBV27 and TRBJ2-3, with D possibly TRBD2 on 6 matching bases. The source material was peripheral blood, sampled from a patient treated with radiotherapy plus ipilimumab. CDR3 sequence reads: CASSTSRRAADTQYF. CDR3 DNA: TGTGCCAGCAGTACGAGTAGGAGGGCGGCAGATACGCAGTATTTT.